This paragraph covers one TCR beta chain sequence. This clone was counted between two and nine times. Its antigen is not yet known. Base qualities are not recorded, but no much larger clone differs from it by a single base. The data derive from a study of T cell responses to AZD1222 COVID-19 vaccine (dated by TCRdb to the early 2020s). As for the study more broadly: Because spike-specific TCR depth and breadth did not differ between the two schedules, AZD1222 recipients who got a second dose at roughly 4 weeks were pooled with those who got a second dose at roughly 12 weeks. TCR sequencing was performed for 233 trial participants, of whom approximately 200 were given two doses of AZD1222 and around 26 were given two doses of MenACWY control vaccine. Trial participants were enrolled by age into 18-55, 56-69 and 70-plus year subgroups, with approximately 150, 28 and 58 TCR-sequenced participants respectively.

The CDR3 regions of human TCRbeta chains were subjected to immunosequencing. The authors' pipeline ran thus. TCRs in the repertoires were matched against a reference library of SARS-CoV-2-specific TCRs that had been generated with the MIRA antigen-specificity platform. Breadth was defined as the fraction of unique TCRs that were SARS-CoV-2-associated, and depth was defined as the fraction of total T cells that were SARS-CoV-2-associated. Using the MIRA data, each spike-specific TCR was mapped to the spike region that the TCR reacts to and placed in a CD4 or CD8 class. Log10-transformed breadth and depth values were compared by one-way ANOVA with Sidak's multiple comparisons tests. TCRdb re-hosts the immuneACCESS table, in-frame sequences only. Its copies lack some clones; in the studies checked, an unresolved V gene accounts for under half of them, and the cause for the rest is not known. V and J calls and clone size come straight from that table; D and trimming were deduced from the DNA. This sample has some 120,000 clones in its table, and approximately 84% of those were observed once. The ten largest clonotypes hold around 7% of the sample.

Trimming leaves V shorter by 3 bases and J shorter by 1 base, with the junction holding 2 bases beyond the gene matches. In the germline V gene, CDR1 corresponds to KGHSH and CDR2 to LQKENI. The CDR3 sequence holds 14 residues, the cysteine and phenylalanine included. Only the CDR3 region is kept as DNA, spanning 42 bases read in frame from base 1. The sample's time point, from its label and the paper: baseline before first vaccination. Vaccinee samples came from UK trials COV001 and COV002, including a single-blind randomized controlled phase 2/3 trial of AZD1222 (ChAdOx1 nCoV-19) in healthy adults. For TCRbeta chain sequencing, PBMC samples from trial participants were taken at day 0 and at day 28 after the second dose. Findings and caveats that apply to the study as a whole: In the small 56-69-year group, the increase in depth fell short of significance, most likely because of low power. Most participants were white British and females outnumbered males, and the authors suggested that clonal diversity may have been underestimated. Conclusions about previously exposed vaccinees were limited because only 6 or 7 AZD1222 recipients were SARS-CoV-2 seropositive at baseline. Reportedly, close to half of the unique spike-specific TCRs recognized epitopes lying outside the regions that are mutated in the B.1.351 and B.1.1.7 variants. The vaccine-associated CD4 TCRs covered the entire spike protein, and the dominant responses fell in regions 160-218 and 743-854. Because no samples from the day 14 peak response were available, repertoires could be characterized only after the peak T cell response. After two AZD1222 doses, spike-specific TCR breadth and depth were significantly higher than at day 0 and than in MenACWY recipients.

This sample comprised peripheral blood, obtained on day 0 of AZD1222 vaccination. This TCR derives from an adult in good health. The chain uses TRBV18 and TRBJ2-5; 7 central nucleotides agree with TRBD2. This receptor carries the CDR3 CASSPWTSQETQYF. In nucleotides, the sequence is TGTGCCAGCTCACCCTGGACTAGCCAAGAGACCCAGTACTTC. With the rest looked up from the reference TRBV18 and TRBJ2-5 genes rather than sequenced, the full variable domain is NAGVMQNPRHLVRRRGQEARLRCSPMKGHSHVYWYRQLPEEGLKFMVYLQKENIIDESGMPKERFSAEFPKEGPSILRIQQVVRGDSAAYFCASSPWTSQETQYFGPGTRLLVL.